This record looks at one T cell receptor beta chain sequence and its context. CDR1 is SGHRS, CDR2 YFSETQ, per germline. Trimming stripped 2 bases from V and 7 bases from J, with 6 bases between. The CDR3 totals 11 residues. The data were produced by immunoSEQ multiplex PCR, yet TCRdb's version contains in-frame clones alone and is incomplete. Here the sample spans under 150,000 clones, 65% to 90% being singletons. This entry is derived from a study of blood T cell repertoires in COVID-19. The chain recombines TRBV5-1 with TRBJ1-1; possible D gene TRBD1, 6 bases. The TCR originated in a woman in her forties or fifties who had recovered from COVID-19. The sequencing sample was made of PBMCs or T cells enriched from blood (not recorded which). Written as DNA, the CDR3 is TGCGCCAGCAGCTTAGGGGGTGAAGCTTTCTTT. Protein sequence: CASSLGGEAFF. Full variable domain (missing parts from reference TRBV5-1 and TRBJ1-1): KAGVTQTPRYLIKTRGQQVTLSCSPISGHRSVSWYQQTPGQGLQFLFEYFSETQRNKGNFPGRFSGRQFSNSRSEMNVSTLELGDSALYLCASSLGGEAFFGQGTRLTVV.